A selection of T cell receptor beta chains follows, all from one sample in a study of shared T cell receptors in the human thymus. Assay used: immunoSEQ multiplex PCR; TCRdb lists only in-frame clones, some missing. The repertoire holds some 700,000 clones, with roughly 88% as singletons. The sample also formed part of further work on human thymus T cells.

Sequenced input: thymocytes. The receptors shown here come from a boy younger than two with a congenital heart defect. CDR3s include the opening cysteine and the closing phenylalanine or tryptophan. D genes are given only for firm matches. Clone size, where shown, is once, few, many, or a class for clones that have expanded.

v_gene	d_gene	j_gene	abundance	CDR3aa	CDR3nt
TRBV5-6	.	TRBJ1-2	few	CASSSRANRADGYTF	TGTGCCAGCAGCTCTCGCGCTAACAGAGCCGATGGCTACACCTTC
TRBV15	.	TRBJ2-3	once	CATSRGAEGTDTQYF	TGTGCCACCAGCAGAGGGGCGGAGGGCACAGATACGCAGTATTTT
TRBV28	TRBD1	TRBJ2-7	.	CASSLRVRGQGAGEQYF	TGTGCCAGCAGTTTACGGGTGAGGGGACAGGGGGCTGGGGAGCAGTACTTC
TRBV4-3	.	TRBJ2-1	.	CASSQALRGEQFF	TGCGCCAGCAGCCAAGCCCTGCGGGGTGAGCAGTTCTTC
TRBV18	.	TRBJ2-3	.	CASSHPARDTQYF	TGTGCCAGCTCCCACCCAGCTAGGGATACGCAGTATTTT
TRBV9	TRBD2	TRBJ2-2	.	CASSVKTKLAANTGELFF	TGTGCCAGCAGCGTAAAAACGAAGCTAGCGGCGAACACCGGGGAGCTGTTTTTT
TRBV7-2	.	TRBJ2-5	.	CASSLGQKGGETQYF	TGTGCCAGCAGCTTAGGCCAAAAAGGAGGAGAGACCCAGTACTTC
TRBV5-4	.	TRBJ1-2	once	CASSLGGRRNGYTF	TGTGCCAGCAGCTTGGGTGGGCGTAGGAATGGCTACACCTTC
TRBV10-2	.	TRBJ2-5	few	CASRTPIADIQETQYF	TGCGCCAGCAGGACCCCCATAGCGGATATACAAGAGACCCAGTACTTC
TRBV5-8	TRBD2	TRBJ2-7	.	CASSPLAAPSYEQYF	TGTGCCAGCAGCCCGCTAGCGGCCCCGTCCTACGAGCAGTACTTC
TRBV11-2	TRBD2	TRBJ2-7	.	CASSTGTSGRNEQYF	TGTGCCAGCAGCACCGGAACTAGCGGACGCAACGAGCAGTACTTC
TRBV5-6	TRBD2	TRBJ2-3	.	CASIRGLAACTDTQYF	TGTGCCAGCATCAGAGGACTAGCGGCTTGCACAGATACGCAGTATTTT
TRBV7-9	TRBD2	TRBJ2-1	.	CASSLVRLAGSNEQFF	TGTGCCAGCAGCTTAGTGAGACTAGCGGGGTCCAATGAGCAGTTCTTC
TRBV27	.	TRBJ1-1	.	CASSPTARWTEAFF	TGTGCCAGCAGCCCGACAGCCAGATGGACTGAAGCTTTCTTT
TRBV6-1	TRBD1	TRBJ2-1	.	CASSESGQGVNEQFF	TGTGCCAGCAGTGAATCAGGACAGGGAGTGAATGAGCAGTTCTTC
TRBV5-1	TRBD1	TRBJ2-1	.	CASSVVRDRRLNEQFF	TGCGCCAGCAGCGTGGTCCGGGACAGGCGTCTCAATGAGCAGTTCTTC
TRBV2	TRBD1	TRBJ2-7	.	CASSEGQGPSYEQYF	TGTGCCAGCAGTGAGGGACAGGGGCCTTCCTACGAGCAGTACTTC